This T cell receptor gamma chain was found in a study of Vδ1+ human thymocytes. Study-level results: In the thymus, TRG and TRD repertoires looked highly polyclonal with Gaussian CDR3 lengths.

RNA was extracted from the cells and then reverse transcribed. CDR3 amplicons came from multiplex PCR with pooled V-gene forward and constant-region reverse primers. TCRdb re-called clones from the multiplex PCR reads via CATT. The sample lists tens of thousands of gamma-chain clones; roughly 13% were seen once. Looked up from germline, CDR1 is EGSTGY and CDR2 is YDSYTSSV. This CDR3 is 13 amino acids long. This clone appeared a few times. Its antigen is still unknown. Germline and junction disagree at one end, which may indicate a read error. The TCR was taken from a child less than two years old who had congenital heart surgery. The sample comprised Vdelta1+ gamma-delta thymocytes from the thymus. Subset noted: FACS-sorted CD3+ TCRalphabeta- TCRVdelta1+ TCRVdelta2- thymocytes. This chain joins TRGV4 and TRGJ1 or TRGJ2. CDR3 DNA sequence: TGTGCCACCTGGAATGGGCGGTCAGGGCAGAAACTCTTT. Protein: CATWNGRSGQKLF.